The present entry profiles one T cell receptor (beta chain) with its context. This clonotype was seen many times. This clone's antigen is unknown. Base qualities are not at hand, and no much larger clone is one base apart. The CDR1 and CDR2 encoded by the germline V gene are SGDLS and YYNGEE. Trimmed from V: 3 bases; trimmed from J: 4 bases; junction bases lacking a gene match: 5. Counted from cysteine to phenylalanine, this CDR3 has 15 amino acids. Only the CDR3 DNA is retained, 45 bases long and in frame from the first base. Stable Graves' hyperthyroidism was defined as the absence of progression to ophthalmopathy over 18 months of follow-up. The hyperthyroidism patients were between 18 and 65 years old and newly diagnosed, with a disease duration of less than 2 months. Patients with uncontrolled infections, other autoimmune diseases, pregnancy or lactation were excluded. Diagnoses relied on clinical symptoms, serum thyroxine and TRAb, thyroid ultrasound and orbital computed tomography. PBMCs were separated from roughly 9.3 ml of fresh peripheral blood using Ficoll-Paque density gradient centrifugation. Trizol reagent was used to extract total RNA, and RNA quality was then checked on an Agilent 2100 Bioanalyzer.

These data belong to a study of T cells in Graves' hyperthyroidism and ophthalmopathy (dated by TCRdb to between 2017 and 2020). For context, the study as a whole: Peripheral blood samples were taken at initial diagnosis, before any treatment was given. To identify distinguishing TCR V-J signatures, a discovery cohort of around 98 patients was used, comprising some 43 with Graves' ophthalmopathy and roughly 60 with stable Graves' hyperthyroidism. Prospective prediction of ophthalmopathy was tested in an independent validation cohort of 18 to 20 hyperthyroidism patients and around 16 patients who later progressed to ophthalmopathy. The 85 to 100 discovery patients were divided at random into training and test sets in a 7:3 ratio. In addition, the study compared T-cell repertoires in thyroid tissue and in blood from five or six Graves' hyperthyroidism patients. After sampling, hyperthyroidism patients received methimazole starting at 30 mg daily, and ophthalmopathy patients received high-dose intravenous methylprednisolone. According to the paper, TCR Vbeta CDR3 sequencing was carried out on over 130 peripheral blood samples, which came from 40 to 45 ophthalmopathy, around 74 hyperthyroidism and approximately 17 progressor patients.

The TCR beta CDR3 regions were amplified from RNA transcripts. The TCR CDR3 was subjected to a first round of RT-PCR using the HTBI primer set and the Qiagen OneStep RT-PCR kit. The libraries were constructed in a second round of multiplex PCR and then size-selected and purified. The libraries were sequenced on an Illumina HiSeq2000 using paired-end 100 bp reads. The study's own analysis went as follows. SOAPnuke was used to process the raw data, with reads discarded if the reads contained adapters or uncalled bases, had a mean Phred below 15, or lacked an exact constant-primer or identifier match. COPE v1.2.5 was used to merge high-quality paired reads, and clonotypes were defined as unique nucleotide sequences. MiTCR v1.1 was used to align clonotypes to the IMGT TRBV, TRBD and TRBJ reference segments. The analysis was restricted to V-J combinations with a frequency above 0.0001, which together covered just over 99% of the repertoires. The TCS score was defined as F50 (clonal expansion) divided by E x V (chaos), with BLOSUM62-based TCRdist calculated between CDR3 peptides within each V-J. Welch's t-statistics and random forest reduced approximately 520 V-J features to roughly 13, which were used in a naive Bayes classifier (R e1071). TCRdb itself trimmed the public reads at Q25 with fastp, ran MiXCR and retained productive beta chains. Duplicate CDR3 protein sequences are folded into a single record with the most common DNA and genes. The authors' filters were not applied to this entry. This sample holds under 550,000 distinct CDR3 sequences; roughly 15% were observed only once. The top ten constitute 5% to 6% of the sample.

Overall results and qualifications from the work: A 13 V-J signature model separated ophthalmopathy from stable hyperthyroidism, with over 85% sensitivity and around 84% specificity in cross-validation and 80%/75% in testing. Most expanded thyroid clonotypes (frequency above 0.001) were also detected in blood, suggesting blood repertoires may reflect thyroid immune responses. Sample size was not statistically predetermined, and blinding of investigators to group allocation was not performed. In validation, progression to ophthalmopathy was predicted by the model with nearly 71% sensitivity and 72.22% specificity, a median of 6.5 months before onset.

The chain is encoded by TRBV9 joined to TRBJ2-7, and TRBD2 aligns with 12 junction nucleotides. The origin of this receptor is a woman aged 18 to 35 with Graves' hyperthyroidism. The sample consisted of blood. The sequenced DNA is TGTGCCAGCAGCGGAGGGACTAGCGGGTTGTACGAGCAGTACTTC. The resulting protein is CASSGGTSGLYEQYF.